Following are 30 T cell receptor beta chains from one sample sequenced in a study of cytomegalovirus exposure and HLA in healthy donors. Both 60 Vbeta primers and 13 Jbeta primers went into the PCR. Sequencing used immunoSEQ multiplex PCR; TCRdb keeps in-frame clones, though not all of them. This table holds tens of thousands of clones, 75% to 80% found once. Sequencing was carried out using PBMCs. The receptors were sampled from a man between 18 and 35 years old in good health and CMV-seronegative.

This chain uses TRBV5-6 with TRBJ1-2; possibly TRBD1 for D (6 bases). The CDR3 spans 17 residues. Between the trimmed V and J ends, which lost 0 bases and 3 bases, there was a span of 18 bases. The germline V gene has CDR1 SGHDT and CDR2 YYEEEE. CDR3 region: CASSLGVSGGIYYGYTF. The CDR3 DNA reads TGTGCCAGCAGCTTGGGAGTTTCGGGGGGCATCTACTATGGCTACACCTTC.

This sequence joins TRBV7-7 and TRBJ2-7; TRBD2 agrees at 13 bases. Germline V CDR1 and CDR2: SSHAT, FNYEAQ (reference sequence). V was pared by 5 bases and J by 6 bases, with 4 bases of the junction left unmatched. The CDR3 loop spans 14 amino acids. The CDR3 sequence: CASSARLAGGEQYF. The CDR3 nucleotides are TGTGCCAGCAGCGCCAGACTAGCGGGGGGCGAGCAGTACTTC. The entire variable domain, with the rest obtained from reference TRBV7-7 and TRBJ2-7, is as follows: GAGVSQSPRYKVTKRGQDVTLRCDPISSHATLYWYQQALGQGPEFLTYFNYEAQPDKSGLPSDRFSAERPEGSISTLTIQRTEQRDSAMYRCASSARLAGGEQYFGPGTRLTVT.

This chain connects TRBV27 to TRBJ1-1; 7 positions agree with TRBD1. Trimming cost V 6 bases and J 2 bases; bases outside gene matches: 6. This CDR3 has 14 amino acids. The germline V gene has CDR1 MNHEY and CDR2 SMNVEV (reference sequence). CDR3 nucleotide sequence: TGTGCCAGCAGCTCCGGGACAGTTAACACTGAAGCTTTCTTT. This sequence encodes CASSSGTVNTEAFF.

CDR3 DNA: TGTGCCAGCAGCTTAGCGCAGGGGGACTCCTATAATTCACCCCTCCACTTT. The encoded protein is CASSLAQGDSYNSPLHF. The chain is built from TRBV7-8 and TRBJ1-6, with 7 bases lining up with TRBD1. The germline V gene has CDR1 SGHVS and CDR2 FQNEAQ. V was clipped by 0 bases and J by 0 bases; unmatched bases: 2. This CDR3 is 17 amino acids long.

This sequence joins TRBV19 and TRBJ1-2; D gene unclear. Germline V lookup: CDR1 LNHDA, CDR2 SQIVND (reference sequence). The CDR3 has 12 residues. V was shortened by 3 bases and J by 7 bases, with 9 bases between the two germline ends. The CDR3 DNA sequence: TGTGCCAGTAGTATGTTACAGTCTGGCTACACCTTC. Its translation is CASSMLQSGYTF.

The V call is TRBV7-6, the J call TRBJ1-1; D is perhaps TRBD1 (6 bases). The CDR3 covers 15 residues. Trimming cost V 0 bases and J 7 bases, with 15 bases left between them. Germline V gives CDR1 SGHVS, CDR2 FNYEAQ. In DNA, the CDR3 is TGTGCCAGCAGCTTAGCCTCCGGGACACCCTTTGAAGCTTTCTTT. Translation: CASSLASGTPFEAFF.

This chain joins TRBV9 and TRBJ1-4; D not resolved. The end of the DNA is better explained by TRBJ2-2, so the J call may be wrong. The germline V gene has CDR1 SGDLS and CDR2 YYNGEE. The CDR3 runs to 14 residues. In DNA, the CDR3 is TGTGCCAGCAGCGTAGATCTCATGGGTCCGGAGCTGTTTTTT. This translates into CASSVDLMGPELFF.

The CDR3 bases are TGTGCCAGCAGCGTAGGGGGAGGGCCCAATCAGCCCCAGCATTTT. Protein product: CASSVGGGPNQPQHF. This chain connects TRBV9 to TRBJ1-5; D unresolved. CDR3 length: 15 residues. Germline values: CDR1 SGDLS, CDR2 YYNGEE. Trimming took off 0 bases at V and 3 bases at J, with 10 bases between the two ends.

The chain has TRBV30 and TRBJ2-2; TRBD2 is a possible D gene (6 bases). The germline CDR1 and CDR2 sequences are GTSNPN and SVGIG (reference sequence). This CDR3 region has 12 residues. The germline V and J ends were trimmed by 7 bases and 4 bases, with 10 bases remaining between them. CDR3 DNA sequence: TGTGCCTCCGCGCGGGGCACCGGGGAGCTGTTTTTT. It codes for CASARGTGELFF.

In its sample, this clone was seen once. This chain links TRBV5-1 with TRBJ2-2; the match to TRBD1 covers 11 bases. With V trimmed by 4 bases and J by 2 bases, 7 bases remained unmatched. The length of the CDR3 is 17 residues. Per germline, CDR1 SGHRS and CDR2 YFSETQ. DNA of the CDR3: TGCGCCAGCAGCCCCCGGACAGGGGGCCTCAACACCGGGGAGCTGTTTTTT. Protein sequence: CASSPRTGGLNTGELFF.

The genes are TRBV6-5 and TRBJ1-2; 10 bases agree with TRBD1. Germline assignment: CDR1 MNHEY and CDR2 SVGAGI. This CDR3 has 12 amino acids. The J segment lost 9 bases and the V segment lost 6 bases, leaving 4 bases of the junction unmatched. CDR3 region: CASRDRGERYTF. DNA for the CDR3: TGTGCCAGCAGGGACAGGGGGGAACGCTACACCTTC.

The gene calls are TRBV10-1 and TRBJ2-1; 9 positions match TRBD2. The CDR3 is 15 residues long. Per germline, CDR1 WNHNN and CDR2 SYGVQD (reference sequence). The V segment lost 3 bases and the J segment 5 bases; nucleotides outside the gene matches: 5. The CDR3 region is CASSDQRGADNEQFF. The CDR3 coding sequence is TGCGCCAGCAGTGACCAGCGGGGGGCGGACAATGAGCAGTTCTTC.

J is TRBJ2-5 and V is TRBV5-1; 12 bases align to TRBD1. The CDR3 consists of 15 residues. V dropped 0 bases and J dropped 11; count of bases not matched to a gene: 8. From germline, CDR1 is SGHRS and CDR2 YFSETQ. CDR3 bases: TGCGCCAGCAGCTTGGCGGGACAGGGGGCAGGTGAGCAGTACTTC. Translation gives CASSLAGQGAGEQYF.

The chain carries TRBV5-1 and TRBJ2-1, with 10 positions matching TRBD2. J lost 4 bases, V lost 2 bases, and 3 bases had no gene match. This CDR3 is 15 amino acids long. CDR1 is SGHRS and CDR2 is YFSETQ in the germline V gene. CDR3 DNA: TGCGCCAGCAGCTTACAAGCGGGGGGGTACAATGAGCAGTTCTTC. As protein: CASSLQAGGYNEQFF. The full variable domain, with the rest looked up from reference TRBV5-1 and TRBJ2-1, is KAGVTQTPRYLIKTRGQQVTLSCSPISGHRSVSWYQQTPGQGLQFLFEYFSETQRNKGNFPGRFSGRQFSNSRSEMNVSTLELGDSALYLCASSLQAGGYNEQFFGPGTRLTVL.

The rearrangement links TRBV7-6 to TRBJ1-3, with 7 positions matching TRBD1. The germline V gene has CDR1 SGHVS and CDR2 FNYEAQ. The CDR3 covers 16 residues. Trimming cost V 5 bases and J 6 bases; bases outside gene matches: 13. The DNA for the CDR3 is TGTGCCAGCAGCCCCCCCGACAGGGAAACGGAAAACACCATATATTTT. Translation: CASSPPDRETENTIYF.

The V call is TRBV7-2, the J call TRBJ1-1, with 10 bases matching TRBD1. V shed 1 base, J shed 0 bases, and the junction held 5 bases outside the gene matches. The CDR3 sequence is 17 residues long. Germline assignment: CDR1 SGHTA and CDR2 FQGNSA. CDR3 bases: TGTGCCAGCAGCTTAGGGGGGGGACAGGGGATGAACACTGAAGCTTTCTTT. It specifies CASSLGGGQGMNTEAFF.

The rearrangement uses TRBV14 and TRBJ1-4; a weak D match, TRBD1 (5 bases). The CDR3 totals 15 residues. The V and J ends lost 4 bases and 7 bases respectively, with 16 bases between them. The germline V gene encodes CDR1 SGHDN and CDR2 FVKESK. The CDR3 is CASSPRASWGEKLFF. The CDR3, as DNA: TGTGCCAGCAGCCCCAGGGCGTCCTGGGGTGAAAAACTGTTTTTT. The full variable domain, in which reference TRBV14 and TRBJ1-4 provide the parts outside the CDR3, is EAGVTQFPSHSVIEKGQTVTLRCDPISGHDNLYWYRRVMGKEIKFLLHFVKESKQDESGMPNNRFLAERTGGTYSTLKVQPAELEDSGVYFCASSPRASWGEKLFFGSGTQLSVL.

This chain joins TRBV5-6 and TRBJ1-6; weak D call: TRBD1 (5 bases). CDR1 is SGHDT and CDR2 is YYEEEE in the germline V gene. The V end lost 2 bases, the J end lost 5 bases, and 14 bases lay between the germline ends. The CDR3 is 16 residues long. CDR3 residues: CASSFDPWGDNSPLHF. DNA for the CDR3: TGTGCCAGCAGCTTTGACCCGTGGGGGGATAATTCACCCCTCCACTTT.

The chain couples TRBV19 to TRBJ2-5; unclear D gene. The germline gives CDR1 LNHDA, CDR2 SQIVND (reference sequence). Trimming removed 4 bases at V and 5 bases at J, with 11 bases between. The CDR3 is 13 amino acids. The CDR3 region has the DNA TGTGCCAGTAGTAGAAGACGGCGGGAGACCCAGTACTTC. It yields the protein CASSRRRRETQYF.

The chain joins TRBV28 to TRBJ1-2, with unresolved D. Per the germline V gene, CDR1 is MDHEN and CDR2 is SYDVKM. CDR3 length: 15 amino acids. Trimming stripped 3 bases from V and 2 bases from J, with 13 bases between. For the CDR3, the DNA is TGTGCCAGCAGTTTTTCTGCCATACTAAACTATGGCTACACCTTC. Translation: CASSFSAILNYGYTF.

The chain employs TRBV11-2 and TRBJ2-7; TRBD2 aligns across 7 bases. The V gene end was trimmed by 1 base and the J gene end by 0 bases; junction bases not matched to a gene: 3. The CDR3 length is 15 residues. CDR1 SGHAT and CDR2 FQNNGV come from the germline V gene. The CDR3 reads CASSLGGGPSYEQYF. CDR3 in DNA: TGTGCCAGCAGCTTAGGGGGAGGGCCCTCCTACGAGCAGTACTTC.

In this sample, this clone turned up a few times. The chain carries TRBV29-1 and TRBJ2-3; 16 bases fit TRBD2. The CDR3 is 15 amino acids. V trimming: 6 bases; J trimming: 4 bases; junction bases outside the gene matches: 4. Per the germline V gene, CDR1 is SQVTM and CDR2 is ANQGSEA. The CDR3 sequence: CSVGTSGGGADTQYF. CDR3 DNA: TGCAGCGTCGGGACTAGCGGGGGGGGCGCAGATACGCAGTATTTT.

This chain joins TRBV30 and TRBJ2-5, with 7 bases lining up with TRBD2. The end of the DNA fits TRBJ2-7 better, so the J call may be wrong. Looked up from germline, CDR1 is GTSNPN and CDR2 is SVGIG (reference sequence). The CDR3 extends over 16 amino acids. Written as DNA, the CDR3 is TGTGCCTGGAGTGTACAATTCGGGACTAAGTTCTACGAGCAGTACTTC. Amino acid sequence: CAWSVQFGTKFYEQYF.

This clone is labeled medium-sized (0.01 to 0.1%). The chain recombines TRBV19 with TRBJ2-3; 10 bases are shared with TRBD2. The CDR3 runs to 14 residues. Germline V gene data show CDR1 as LNHDA and CDR2 as SQIVND (reference sequence). The J segment lost 5 bases and the V segment lost 7 bases, leaving 6 bases of the junction unmatched. The CDR3 DNA sequence: TGTGCCAGTACTGAAACTAGCGGGATAGATACGCAGTATTTT. It encodes CASTETSGIDTQYF.

V is TRBV4-1 and J is TRBJ1-5; D is ambiguous. The V gene's germline CDR1 is MGHRA and CDR2 YSYEKL. This CDR3 region has 15 residues. Between the trimmed V and J ends, which lost 0 bases and 8 bases, there was a span of 14 bases. CDR3 DNA sequence: TGCGCCAGCAGCCAAGATCCGGGTGGGTCGGAGCCCCAGCATTTT. This sequence encodes CASSQDPGGSEPQHF.

The chain carries TRBV5-4 and TRBJ2-5; a weak D match, TRBD2 (7 bases). V lost 3 bases to trimming and J lost 4 bases, with 16 bases between them. The CDR3 sequence is 15 residues long. The germline gives CDR1 SGHNT, CDR2 YYREEE (reference sequence). This chain's CDR3 is CASSSLRGGGETQYF. Here the CDR3 DNA reads TGTGCCAGCAGCTCGCTAAGGGGGGGCGGAGAGACCCAGTACTTC.

This sequence joins TRBV9 and TRBJ2-5; tentatively, D is TRBD1 (5 bases). The V gene's germline CDR1 is SGDLS and CDR2 YYNGEE. The V end lost 1 base, the J end lost 2 bases, and 12 bases lay between the germline ends. The CDR3 runs to 15 residues. In DNA, the CDR3 is TGTGCCAGCAGCGTATCCCCCCGACAGCAAGAGACCCAGTACTTC. Its translation: CASSVSPRQQETQYF.

This chain connects TRBV18 to TRBJ1-5; the D is unclear. Germline assignment: CDR1 KGHSH and CDR2 LQKENI. Trimming removed 3 bases at V and 5 bases at J, with 8 bases between. This CDR3 contains 13 residues. The CDR3 protein is CASSPNRDQPQHF. CDR3 sequence (DNA): TGTGCCAGCTCACCGAATAGAGATCAGCCCCAGCATTTT. Supplemented by reference TRBV18 and TRBJ1-5, the full variable domain reads NAGVMQNPRHLVRRRGQEARLRCSPMKGHSHVYWYRQLPEEGLKFMVYLQKENIIDESGMPKERFSAEFPKEGPSILRIQQVVRGDSAAYFCASSPNRDQPQHFGDGTRLSIL.

This clone was seen only a few times. The chain uses TRBV27 and TRBJ1-1, with 10 bases lining up with TRBD1. Per the germline V gene, CDR1 is MNHEY and CDR2 is SMNVEV (reference sequence). After removal of 6 bases from V and 5 bases from J, the junction contained 9 bases not matched to a gene. This CDR3 has 15 amino acids. CDR3 in amino acids: CASRDPGQGRTEAFF. CDR3 bases: TGTGCCAGCAGAGACCCGGGACAGGGGCGTACTGAAGCTTTCTTT.

This sequence joins TRBV6-1 and TRBJ1-5, with D maybe TRBD1 (5 bases). Looked up from germline, CDR1 is MNHNS and CDR2 is SASEGT. CDR3 size: 18 residues. Trimming stripped 0 bases from V and 0 bases from J, with 15 bases between. The CDR3 nucleotides read TGTGCCAGCAGTGAAGCTTCGGGGGGGTCATATAGCAATCAGCCCCAGCATTTT. Encoded protein: CASSEASGGSYSNQPQHF.